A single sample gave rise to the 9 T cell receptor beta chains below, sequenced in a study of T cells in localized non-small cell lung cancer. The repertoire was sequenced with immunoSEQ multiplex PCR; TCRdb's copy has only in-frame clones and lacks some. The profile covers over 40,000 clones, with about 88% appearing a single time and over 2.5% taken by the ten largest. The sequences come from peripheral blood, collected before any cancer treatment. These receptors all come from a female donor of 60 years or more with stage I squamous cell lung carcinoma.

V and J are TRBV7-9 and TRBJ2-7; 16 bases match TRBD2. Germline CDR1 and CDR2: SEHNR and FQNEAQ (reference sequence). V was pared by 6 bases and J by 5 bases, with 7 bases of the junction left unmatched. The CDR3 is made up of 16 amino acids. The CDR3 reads CASSTGLAGGRDEQYF. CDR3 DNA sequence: TGTGCCAGCAGTACGGGACTAGCGGGAGGGAGGGACGAGCAGTACTTC.

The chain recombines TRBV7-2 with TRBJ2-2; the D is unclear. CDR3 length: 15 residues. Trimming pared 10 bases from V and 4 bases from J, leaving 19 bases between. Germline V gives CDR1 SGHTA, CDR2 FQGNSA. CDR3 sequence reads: CATDSGLPGTGELFF. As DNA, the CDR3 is TGTGCCACCGATTCCGGGCTCCCGGGCACCGGGGAGCTGTTTTTT.

CDR3 DNA sequence: TGTGCCAGCAGTGAAGCGCTTGCAGGGGGCTTCGGCAATGAGCAGTTCTTC. This sequence encodes CASSEALAGGFGNEQFF. This sequence joins TRBV2 and TRBJ2-1; TRBD1 matches 8 bases. The CDR3 extends over 17 amino acids. The germline CDR1 and CDR2 sequences are SNHLY and FYNNEI. The junction had 10 bases not matched to a gene; V was cut back by 0 bases and J by 6 bases.

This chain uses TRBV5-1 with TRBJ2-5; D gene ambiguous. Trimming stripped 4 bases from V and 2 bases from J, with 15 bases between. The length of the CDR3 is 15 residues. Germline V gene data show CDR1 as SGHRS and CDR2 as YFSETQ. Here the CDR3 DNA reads TGCGCCAGCAGCCCCGGTCGGCTGATACAAGAGACCCAGTACTTC. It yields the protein CASSPGRLIQETQYF.

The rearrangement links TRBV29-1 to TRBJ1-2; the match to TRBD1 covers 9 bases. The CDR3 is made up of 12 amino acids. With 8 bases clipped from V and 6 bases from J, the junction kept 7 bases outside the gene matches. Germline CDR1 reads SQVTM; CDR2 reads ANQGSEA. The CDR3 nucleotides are TGCAGCAGCCGCCGACAGGGGGATGGCTACACCTTC. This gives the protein CSSRRQGDGYTF. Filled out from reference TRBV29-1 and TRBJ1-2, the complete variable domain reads SAVISQKPSRDICQRGTSLTIQCQVDSQVTMMFWYRQQPGQSLTLIATANQGSEATYESGFVIDKFPISRPNLTFSTLTVSNMSPEDSSIYLCSSRRQGDGYTFGSGTRLTVV.

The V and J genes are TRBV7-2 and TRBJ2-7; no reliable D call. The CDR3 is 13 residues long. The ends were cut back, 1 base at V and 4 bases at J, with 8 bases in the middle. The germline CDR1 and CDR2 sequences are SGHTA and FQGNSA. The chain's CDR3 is CASSLVGRYEQYF. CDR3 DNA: TGTGCCAGCAGCTTAGTTGGACGGTACGAGCAGTACTTC.

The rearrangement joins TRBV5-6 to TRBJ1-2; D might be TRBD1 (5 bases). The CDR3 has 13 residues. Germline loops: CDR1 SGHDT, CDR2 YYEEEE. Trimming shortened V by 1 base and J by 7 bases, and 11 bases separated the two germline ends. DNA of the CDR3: TGTGCCAGCAGCTTGCGGGGCAGTTCTGGCTACACCTTC. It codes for CASSLRGSSGYTF.

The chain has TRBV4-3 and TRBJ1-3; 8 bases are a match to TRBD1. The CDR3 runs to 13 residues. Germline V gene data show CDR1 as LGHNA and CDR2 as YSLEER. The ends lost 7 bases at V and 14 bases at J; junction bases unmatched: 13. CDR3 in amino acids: CASTHQTGQELYF. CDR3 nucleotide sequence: TGCGCCAGCACCCACCAGACGGGACAGGAGTTATATTTT.

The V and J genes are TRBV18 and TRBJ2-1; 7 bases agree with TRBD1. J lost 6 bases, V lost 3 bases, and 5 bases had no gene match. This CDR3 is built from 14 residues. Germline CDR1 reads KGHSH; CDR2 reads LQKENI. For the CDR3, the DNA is TGTGCCAGCTCACCCCTCGGGACAGCCAATGAGCAGTTCTTC. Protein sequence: CASSPLGTANEQFF.